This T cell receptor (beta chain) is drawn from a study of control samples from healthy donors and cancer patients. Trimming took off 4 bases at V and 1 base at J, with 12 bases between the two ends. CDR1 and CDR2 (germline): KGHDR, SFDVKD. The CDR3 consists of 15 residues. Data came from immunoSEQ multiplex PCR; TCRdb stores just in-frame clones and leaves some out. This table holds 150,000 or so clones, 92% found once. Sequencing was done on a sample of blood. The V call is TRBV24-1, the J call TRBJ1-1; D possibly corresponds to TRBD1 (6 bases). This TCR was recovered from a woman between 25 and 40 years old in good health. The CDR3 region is CATSEGGSPNTEAFF. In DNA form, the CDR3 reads TGTGCCACCAGTGAAGGGGGGTCCCCGAACACTGAAGCTTTCTTT.